One and the same sample provided the 14 T cell receptor beta chains below, sequenced in a study of blood T cells in healthy people across ages. The use of a sample-barcoded 5' primer and a J-beta primer mix characterized a second PCR of about 7 to 12 cycles. From the 5' RACE reads, TCRdb called clonotypes with MiXCR, one entry per CDR3 protein. This sample has around 1,000,000 distinct CDR3 sequences; roughly a quarter occur once, and the top ten carry less than 0.85%. These data also formed part of another study, on T cells of mothers and their children.

The specimen was blood. The receptor set was obtained from a girl aged 2-15 years in good health.

The chain carries TRBV12-3 or TRBV12-4 and TRBJ1-2, with D maybe TRBD1 (6 bases). V was cut by 5 bases and J by 3 bases, with 16 bases left in between. This CDR3 spans 15 amino acids. The CDR3 region is CASSQYRRGDYGYTF. CDR3 sequence (DNA): TGTGCCAGCAGTCAATACAGGAGGGGGGACTATGGCTACACCTTC.

The rearrangement links TRBV18 to TRBJ2-7; D is unresolved. The V gene's germline CDR1 is KGHSH and CDR2 LQKENI. V lost 5 bases, J lost 0 bases, and 11 bases lay in between. The CDR3 extends over 14 amino acids. This chain's CDR3 is CASSSILSSYEQYF. CDR3 bases: TGTGCCAGCTCATCCATCCTTAGCTCCTACGAGCAGTACTTC.

This clonotype was observed a handful of times. The chain employs TRBV20-1 and TRBJ1-6; D possibly corresponds to TRBD1 (5 bases). Trimming removed 3 bases at V and 5 bases at J, with 11 bases between. This CDR3 region has 14 residues. Per the germline V gene, CDR1 is DFQATT and CDR2 is SNEGSKA (reference sequence). In nucleotides, the CDR3 is TGCAGTGCTAGGGGGGATACAAATAATTCACCCCTCCACTTT. Its translation: CSARGDTNNSPLHF.

The rearrangement uses TRBV29-1 and TRBJ2-2; D is possibly TRBD1 (5 bases). Germline-derived CDR1 and CDR2 are SQVTM and ANQGSEA. This CDR3 spans 11 amino acids. Between the trimmed V and J ends, which lost 5 bases and 7 bases, there was a span of 8 bases. The CDR3 region is CSVRQSGELFF. CDR3 DNA: TGCAGCGTTAGACAGAGCGGGGAGCTGTTTTTT.

This chain links TRBV7-2 with TRBJ2-5; D is undetermined. V lost 1 base and J lost 8, with 14 bases in between. CDR3 length: 14 amino acids. CDR1 is SGHTA, CDR2 FQGNSA, per germline. The CDR3 loop reads CASSLGLGKITQYF. The CDR3 bases are TGTGCCAGCAGCTTAGGGTTAGGGAAGATAACCCAGTACTTC.

The chain joins TRBV28 to TRBJ2-1; no reliable D call. This CDR3 has 12 residues. With 7 bases removed from V and 8 bases from J, the gap between germline ends came to 12 bases. The germline CDR1 and CDR2 sequences are MDHEN and SYDVKM. This chain's CDR3 is CASKGRIDEQFF. CDR3 in DNA: TGTGCCAGCAAAGGTAGGATCGATGAGCAGTTCTTC.

V usage is TRBV7-9 and J usage is TRBJ1-4; TRBD1 matches 10 bases. V gave up 2 bases and J gave up 8 bases; unmatched junction bases: 14. Per germline, CDR1 SEHNR and CDR2 FQNEAQ (reference sequence). The CDR3 extends over 18 amino acids. CDR3 sequence (DNA): TGTGCCAGCAGCTTAATTTCGGGACAGGGGATCCTGGGAGAAAAACTGTTTTTT. This encodes CASSLISGQGILGEKLFF.

The chain carries TRBV4-3 and TRBJ1-5, with D perhaps matching TRBD1 (5 bases). V shed 0 bases and J shed 7 bases, with 16 bases lying between them. The CDR3 has 16 residues. Looked up from germline, CDR1 is LGHNA and CDR2 is YSLEER. CDR3 DNA sequence: TGCGCCAGCAGCCAAGAGATCAGGAGGGGACTGCAGCCCCAGCATTTT. Residues: CASSQEIRRGLQPQHF.

This sequence joins TRBV11-3 and TRBJ2-5; 11 bases map to TRBD1. The CDR3 runs to 16 residues. CDR1 and CDR2 (germline): SGHNT, YENEEA. The trim removed 5 bases at V and 1 base at J, leaving 6 bases unmatched. CDR3 sequence (DNA): TGTGCCAGCAGCGCCGGACAGGGGGCTATCCAAGAGACCCAGTACTTC. This sequence encodes CASSAGQGAIQETQYF.

Turning to this clonotype: At one end, the junction sequence differs from germline, possibly due to a read error. V is TRBV5-1 and J is TRBJ2-1, with TRBD2 identical over 10 bases. CDR3 length: 13 residues. Germline V gene data show CDR1 as SGHRS and CDR2 as YFSETQ. CDR3 bases: TGCGCCAGCAGCTCCTTTATAGCGGGAGGCGTAGTCTTC. The encoded protein is CASSSFIAGGVVF.

The genes are TRBV29-1 and TRBJ2-7; 9 bases are a match to TRBD1. This CDR3 is 15 amino acids long. The trim removed 2 bases at V and 3 bases at J, leaving 8 bases unmatched. CDR1 and CDR2 from the germline V gene are SQVTM and ANQGSEA. The DNA of the CDR3 is TGCAGCGTTGAAAGTCTTCTGGGACAGGGCTACGAGCAGTACTTC. Translation: CSVESLLGQGYEQYF.

The chain combines TRBV11-2 with TRBJ2-4; 7 nucleotides match TRBD2. CDR1 and CDR2 from the germline V gene are SGHAT and FQNNGV. The V segment lost 0 bases and the J segment 0 bases; nucleotides outside the gene matches: 5. The CDR3 is 17 amino acids. DNA of the CDR3: TGTGCCAGCAGCTTAGATCGGGAGGCCTTAGCCAAAAACATTCAGTACTTC. It codes for CASSLDREALAKNIQYF.

This clonotype was counted a few times. The chain employs TRBV5-1 and TRBJ2-5; weak D call: TRBD2 (6 bases). The CDR3 extends over 14 amino acids. The V end was cut by 0 bases, the J end by 0 bases, with 6 bases between. The germline V gene encodes CDR1 SGHRS and CDR2 YFSETQ. Here the CDR3 DNA reads TGCGCCAGCAGCTTGGGGACTAACCAAGAGACCCAGTACTTC. Its protein product is CASSLGTNQETQYF.

V is TRBV6-1 and J is TRBJ2-5, with TRBD2 as a possible D gene (5 bases). CDR1 MNHNS and CDR2 SASEGT come from the germline V gene. Deletions cut 9 bases from V and 4 bases from J, with 18 bases between. This CDR3 has 14 residues. As DNA, the CDR3 is TGTGCCAGTACGAGGGAAACCCTCGTAGAGACCCAGTACTTC. Its translation is CASTRETLVETQYF.